This T cell receptor (beta chain) is from a study of persistence of HIV-infected CD4 T cells (dated by TCRdb to about 2020). Regarding the study in general: CMV- and HIV-1 Gag-responding CD4+ T cells were isolated from ART-treated individuals so that antigen-driven clonal expansion of HIV-1-infected cells could be examined. The median time the participants had spent on suppressive ART was 7 to 9 years. The clonality of all cells in each sorted population was assessed by TCRbeta sequencing, whereas the clonality of infected cells was assessed by proviral sequencing. Apart from two participants who underwent leukapheresis at a single time point, peripheral blood samples of up to about 180 mL were collected from participants at multiple time points. The TCR cluster analysis across participants included 8 participants for CMV and about 7 participants for Gag. Findings and caveats that apply to the study as a whole: Antigen-responding cells were enriched for degenerate expanded CDR3beta sequences, which suggests convergent selection of CD4+ responses to CMV and Gag. TCRbeta richness in CMV- and Gag-responding cells was significantly lower than in anti-CD3/anti-CD28-responding cells; CMV-responding cells had higher oligoclonality than CD3/CD28-stimulated and Gag-responding cells. TCR oligoclonality correlated with proviral oligoclonality within the same sorted populations. Only a small number of individuals took part in the study, and only a limited range of antigens was tested. Bulk TCR analyses could not be limited to the rare CMV-responding cells that actually contained HIV-1 proviruses.

What the treatment or condition label conveys for this sample: suppressive antiretroviral therapy. Cells were stimulated with lysates of CMV-infected fibroblasts at roughly 9.8 ug/mL. Nonresponding CD40L-negative CD69-negative CD45RO-high memory CD4+ T cells were sorted as memory populations depleted of antigen-responding cells. Participants were HIV-1-infected adults who started suppressive ART during chronic infection. Plasma HIV-1 RNA had been undetectable (below 50 copies/mL) in participants for at least 4 years. To be included, a participant needed positive CMV serology and a CD4+ T cell count above 400 cells/uL. Before stimulation, PBMCs were isolated using density centrifugation and then depleted of CD8+ T cells. CD8-depleted PBMCs were stimulated for about 19 hours with anti-CD28/CD49d costimulation, CD40-blocking antibody and enfuvirtide to prevent new infections. Cell sorting was performed on a Beckman Coulter MoFlo Legacy or XDP sorter, and dead cells were excluded with propidium iodide. Genomic DNA was extracted using the QIAamp DNA Mini Kit for samples with more than one million cells and using the Quick-DNA Microprep Kit for all other samples.

TCRbeta repertoires were sequenced from genomic DNA with the immunoSEQ hsTCRB assay version 4 in survey mode. Genomic DNA was diluted to roughly 10 ng/uL, and up to 1 ug per sample was used for TCRbeta sequencing. The paper's data handling went like this. Analysis of the TCRbeta data was done in ImmunoSeq Analyzer 3.0, and diversity was computed on productive nucleotide rearrangements. The improved Chao index was used to estimate lower-bound TCR diversity, and the Gini coefficient was used to estimate clonality using the Immunarch R package. When different nucleotide rearrangements encoded the same CDR3beta amino acid sequence, each rearrangement was treated as a distinct clonotype. Differential abundance analysis identified TCRbeta sequences significantly enriched in antigen-responding cells relative to anti-CD3/anti-CD28-activated cells. GLIPH2 clustered TCRs by predicted peptide-MHC specificity, both within individual participants and across merged participant data sets. Here the immuneACCESS table is served through TCRdb, limited to in-frame sequences with V and J called. Missing clones are a known gap in these copies; in checked studies unresolved V genes cover under half, and the rest lacks a known reason. V and J calls and clone size follow that table, whereas D and trimming were derived from the DNA. Recorded for this sample are tens of thousands of clones; 65% to 85% of them occurred a single time. Together, the top ten hold roughly 1.5% of the sample.

A word on this clone: The specificity of this receptor is unknown. No qualities accompany the bases; no much larger clone lies one base away.

Based on the germline V gene, the CDR1 and CDR2 sequences are MDHEN and SYDVKM. V loses 5 bases at its end and J loses 2 bases; junction bases beyond the gene matches: 6. The CDR3 starts with the cysteine, ends with the phenylalanine, and has 16 residues. Of all the DNA, just the CDR3 is kept, 48 bases in frame from base 1. This clonotype was obtained from an adult man with HIV who was CMV-seropositive. This sample comprised CD4+ T cells sorted from PBMCs after roughly 17-hour stimulation, obtained from a patient who received antiretroviral therapy. In the paper's terms, the cell subset or site label means: CD40L-CD69- CD45RO-high memory CD4 T cells not responding to CMV lysate. Recombination linked TRBV28 to TRBJ2-3, with 11 bases aligning to TRBD2. The CDR3 protein sequence reads: CASSPQTSGATDTQYF. The nucleotide sequence reads as follows: TGTGCCAGCAGTCCCCAGACTAGCGGGGCCACAGATACGCAGTATTTT. Full variable domain (CDR3 extended with the reference TRBV28 and TRBJ2-3 proteins): DVKVTQSSRYLVKRTGEKVFLECVQDMDHENMFWYRQDPGLGLRLIYFSYDVKMKEKGDIPEGYSVSREKKERFSLILESASTNQTSMYLCASSPQTSGATDTQYFGPGTRLTVL.